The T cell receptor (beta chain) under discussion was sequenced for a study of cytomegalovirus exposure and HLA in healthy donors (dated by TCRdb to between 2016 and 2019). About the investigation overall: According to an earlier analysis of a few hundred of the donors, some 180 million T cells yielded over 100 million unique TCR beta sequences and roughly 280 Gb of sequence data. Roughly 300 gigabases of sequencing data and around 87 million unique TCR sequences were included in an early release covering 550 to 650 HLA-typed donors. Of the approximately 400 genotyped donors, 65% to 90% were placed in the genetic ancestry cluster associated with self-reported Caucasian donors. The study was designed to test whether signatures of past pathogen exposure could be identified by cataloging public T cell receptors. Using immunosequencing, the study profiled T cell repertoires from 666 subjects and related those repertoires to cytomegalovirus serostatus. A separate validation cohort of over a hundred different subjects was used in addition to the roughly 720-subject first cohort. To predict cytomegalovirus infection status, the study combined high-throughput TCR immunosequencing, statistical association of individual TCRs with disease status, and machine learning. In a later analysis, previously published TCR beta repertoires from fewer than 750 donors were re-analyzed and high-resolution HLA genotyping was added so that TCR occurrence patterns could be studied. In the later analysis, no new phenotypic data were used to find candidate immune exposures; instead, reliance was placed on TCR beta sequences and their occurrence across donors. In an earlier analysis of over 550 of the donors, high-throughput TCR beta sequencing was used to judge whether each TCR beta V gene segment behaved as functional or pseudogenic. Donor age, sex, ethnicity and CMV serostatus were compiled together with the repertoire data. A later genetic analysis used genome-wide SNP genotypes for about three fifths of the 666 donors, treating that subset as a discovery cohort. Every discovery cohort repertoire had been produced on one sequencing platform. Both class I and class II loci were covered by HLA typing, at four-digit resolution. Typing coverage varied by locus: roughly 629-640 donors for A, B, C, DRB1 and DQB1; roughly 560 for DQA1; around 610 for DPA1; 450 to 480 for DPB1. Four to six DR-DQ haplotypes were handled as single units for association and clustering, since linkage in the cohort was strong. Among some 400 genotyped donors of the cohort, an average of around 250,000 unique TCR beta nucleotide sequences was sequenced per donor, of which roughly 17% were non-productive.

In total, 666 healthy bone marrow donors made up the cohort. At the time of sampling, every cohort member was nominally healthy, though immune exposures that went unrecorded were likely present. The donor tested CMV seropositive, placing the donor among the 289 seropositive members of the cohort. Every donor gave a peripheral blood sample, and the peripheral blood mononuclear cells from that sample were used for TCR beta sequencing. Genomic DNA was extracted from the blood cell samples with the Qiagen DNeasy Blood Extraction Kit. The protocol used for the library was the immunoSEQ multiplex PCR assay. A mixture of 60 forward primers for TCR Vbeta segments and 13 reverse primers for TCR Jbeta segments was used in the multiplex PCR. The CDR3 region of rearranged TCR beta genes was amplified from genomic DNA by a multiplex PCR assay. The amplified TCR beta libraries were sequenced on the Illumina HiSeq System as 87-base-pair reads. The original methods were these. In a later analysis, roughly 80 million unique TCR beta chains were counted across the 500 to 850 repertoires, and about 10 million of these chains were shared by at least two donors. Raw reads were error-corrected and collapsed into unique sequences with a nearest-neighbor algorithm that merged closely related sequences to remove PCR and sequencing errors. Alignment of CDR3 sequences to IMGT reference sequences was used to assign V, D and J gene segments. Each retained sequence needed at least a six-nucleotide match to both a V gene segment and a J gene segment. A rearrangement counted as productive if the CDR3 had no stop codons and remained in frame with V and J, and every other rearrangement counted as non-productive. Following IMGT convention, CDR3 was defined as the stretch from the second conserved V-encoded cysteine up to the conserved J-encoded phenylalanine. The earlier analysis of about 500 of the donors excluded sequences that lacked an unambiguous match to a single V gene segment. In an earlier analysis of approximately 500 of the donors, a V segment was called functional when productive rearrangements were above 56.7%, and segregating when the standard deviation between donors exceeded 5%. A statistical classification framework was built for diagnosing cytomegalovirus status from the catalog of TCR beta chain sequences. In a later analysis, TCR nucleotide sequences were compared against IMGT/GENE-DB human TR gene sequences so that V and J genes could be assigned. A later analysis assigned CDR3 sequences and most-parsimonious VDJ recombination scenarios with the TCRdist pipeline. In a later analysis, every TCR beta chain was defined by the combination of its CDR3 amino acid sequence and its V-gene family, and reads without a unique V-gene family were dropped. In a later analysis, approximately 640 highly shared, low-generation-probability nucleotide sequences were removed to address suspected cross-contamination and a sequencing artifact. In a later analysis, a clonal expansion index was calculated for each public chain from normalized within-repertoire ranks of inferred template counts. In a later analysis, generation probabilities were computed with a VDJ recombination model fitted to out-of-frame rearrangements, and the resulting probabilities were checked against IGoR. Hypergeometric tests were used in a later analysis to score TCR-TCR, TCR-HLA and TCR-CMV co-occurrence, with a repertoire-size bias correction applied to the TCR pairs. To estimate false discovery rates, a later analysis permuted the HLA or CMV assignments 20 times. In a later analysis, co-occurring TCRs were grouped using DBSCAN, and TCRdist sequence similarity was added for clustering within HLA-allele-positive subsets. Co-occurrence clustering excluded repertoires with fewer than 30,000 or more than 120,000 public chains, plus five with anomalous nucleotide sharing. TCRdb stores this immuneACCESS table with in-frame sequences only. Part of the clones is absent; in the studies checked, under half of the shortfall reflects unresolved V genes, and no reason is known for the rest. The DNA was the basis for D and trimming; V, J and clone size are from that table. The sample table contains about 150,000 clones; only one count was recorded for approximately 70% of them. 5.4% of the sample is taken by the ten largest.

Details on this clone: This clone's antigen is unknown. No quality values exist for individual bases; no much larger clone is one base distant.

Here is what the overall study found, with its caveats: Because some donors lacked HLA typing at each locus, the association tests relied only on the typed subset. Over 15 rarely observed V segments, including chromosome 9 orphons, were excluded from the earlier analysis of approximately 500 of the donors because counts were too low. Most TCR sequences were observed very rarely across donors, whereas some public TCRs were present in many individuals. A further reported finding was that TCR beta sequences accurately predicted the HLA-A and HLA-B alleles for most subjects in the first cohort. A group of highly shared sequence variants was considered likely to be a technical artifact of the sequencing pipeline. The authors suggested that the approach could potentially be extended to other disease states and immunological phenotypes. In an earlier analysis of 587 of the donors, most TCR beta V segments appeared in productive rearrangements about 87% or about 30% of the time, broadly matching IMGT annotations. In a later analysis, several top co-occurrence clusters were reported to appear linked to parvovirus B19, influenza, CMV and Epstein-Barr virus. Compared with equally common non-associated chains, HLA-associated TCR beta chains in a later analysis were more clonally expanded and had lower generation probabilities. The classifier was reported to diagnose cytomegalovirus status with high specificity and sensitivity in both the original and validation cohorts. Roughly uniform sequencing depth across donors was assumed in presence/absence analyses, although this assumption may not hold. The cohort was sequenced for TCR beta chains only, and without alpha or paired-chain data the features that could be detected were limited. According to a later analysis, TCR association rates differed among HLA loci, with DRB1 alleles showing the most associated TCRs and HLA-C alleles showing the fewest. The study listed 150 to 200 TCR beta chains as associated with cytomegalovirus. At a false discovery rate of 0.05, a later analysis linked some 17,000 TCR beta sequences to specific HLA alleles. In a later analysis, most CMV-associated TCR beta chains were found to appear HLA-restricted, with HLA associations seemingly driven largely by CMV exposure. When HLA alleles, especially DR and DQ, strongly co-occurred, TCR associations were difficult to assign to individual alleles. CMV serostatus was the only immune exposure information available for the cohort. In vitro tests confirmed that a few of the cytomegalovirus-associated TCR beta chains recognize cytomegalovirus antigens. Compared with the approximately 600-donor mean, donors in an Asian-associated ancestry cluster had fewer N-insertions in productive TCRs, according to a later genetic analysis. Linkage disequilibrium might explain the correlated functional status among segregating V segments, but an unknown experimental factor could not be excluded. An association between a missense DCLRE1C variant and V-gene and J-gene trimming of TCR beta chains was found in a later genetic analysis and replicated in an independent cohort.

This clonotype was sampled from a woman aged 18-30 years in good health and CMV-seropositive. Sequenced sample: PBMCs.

The encoded CDR3 is CASSLEFQSGETQYF. In nucleotides, the sequence is TGTGCCAGCAGCTTAGAGTTCCAGTCGGGGGAGACCCAGTACTTC. The chain joins TRBV7-2 to TRBJ2-5; the best D guess is TRBD2, with 5 bases matching. CDR1 and CDR2 are drawn from the germline V gene: SGHTA, FQGNSA. The CDR3, from cysteine to phenylalanine, totals 15 residues. Only CDR3 DNA is held: 45 bases, read in frame from base 1. Trimming removed 1 base from V and 5 bases from J, leaving 14 bases between the germline ends. Supplemented by the reference TRBV7-2 and TRBJ2-5 proteins around the CDR3, the complete variable domain is GAGVSQSPSNKVTEKGKDVELRCDPISGHTALYWYRQSLGQGLEFLIYFQGNSAPDKSGLPSDRFSAERTGGSVSTLTIQRTQQEDSAVYLCASSLEFQSGETQYFGPGTRLLVL.